A selection of T cell receptor beta chains follows, all from one sample in a study of shared clonotypes between healthy human individuals. Using immunoSEQ multiplex PCR, the repertoire was profiled, and TCRdb retains in-frame clones only, with some absent. The sample comprises about 2.3 million clones, over 90% of which are singletons, and 0.39% rests with the top ten. The sample taken for sequencing was naive CD4+ T cells from PBMCs. These receptors were collected from a man between 18 and 35 years old in good health. Some clones in this sample may be carry-over from other donors' samples. Each CDR3 is given with its conserved first and last residue. Fields, in order: J gene, clone size, D gene, V gene, CDR3 DNA, CDR3 protein. D genes are given only for firm matches. The size field is filled for only some rows; it gives once, few, many or a size class.

TRBJ2-3	.	TRBD2	TRBV27	TGTGCCACAGGTCCTAGCGGGAGAATAGGCACAGATACGCAGTATTTT	CATGPSGRIGTDTQYF
TRBJ2-1	.	TRBD2	TRBV14	TGTGCCAGCAGCGTGCAGCGGGGATCCTACAATGAGCAGTTCTTC	CASSVQRGSYNEQFF
TRBJ2-7	.	TRBD2	TRBV27	TGTGCCAGCAGGACTAGCGGGAGGGGTGAGGGGTACTTC	CASRTSGRGEGYF
TRBJ2-3	.	TRBD2	TRBV4-2	TGTGCCAGCAGCCGGGATCCCGGGACTAGCGGGAGCACAGATACGCAGTATTTT	CASSRDPGTSGSTDTQYF
TRBJ2-6	.	.	TRBV15	TGTGCCACCAGCCAGGGGTCTGGGGCCAACGTCCTGACTTTC	CATSQGSGANVLTF
TRBJ2-7	.	.	TRBV18	TGTGCCAGCTCACCGGGACGGAATTACGAGCAGTACTTC	CASSPGRNYEQYF
TRBJ1-5	.	.	TRBV9	TGTGCCAGCAGCGGAGCATATAGCAATCAGCCCCAGCATTTT	CASSGAYSNQPQHF
TRBJ2-5	.	.	TRBV6-5	TGTGCCAGCGAGGGAAGGGGAGGACAAGAGACCCAGTACTTC	CASEGRGGQETQYF
TRBJ2-7	.	.	TRBV5-5	TGTGCCAGCACCCCGGGACCTCTACGGGCCGAGCAGTACTTC	CASTPGPLRAEQYF
TRBJ1-2	.	TRBD1	TRBV6-1	TGTGCCAGCAGGAGAGGACAGGGGGCTGGCTATGGCTACACCTTC	CASRRGQGAGYGYTF
TRBJ1-4	.	.	TRBV28	TGTGCCAGCTTCGCGGAGGGTGAAAAACTGTTTTTT	CASFAEGEKLFF
TRBJ1-1	.	TRBD1	TRBV18	TGTGCCAGCTCAAACTTCCGGGACAGGGGCAGGGAAGCTTTCTTT	CASSNFRDRGREAFF
TRBJ1-1	.	.	TRBV6-1	TGTGCCACCCTAAGGGGGGGGATGAACACTGAAGCTTTCTTT	CATLRGGMNTEAFF
TRBJ2-7	.	TRBD2	TRBV25-1	TGTGCCAGCAGTGACACGGGACTAGCGGGAGAGTACGAGCAGTACTTC	CASSDTGLAGEYEQYF
TRBJ2-1	.	.	TRBV5-1	TGCGCCAGCAGCTTGGGCGGGTACGCCTACAATGAGCAGTTCTTC	CASSLGGYAYNEQFF
TRBJ2-1	.	.	TRBV2	TGTGCCACCCGACTAGTTTCTGAGCAGTTCTTC	CATRLVSEQFF
TRBJ2-1	once	TRBD2	TRBV2	TGTGCCAGCAACCCACTAGCGGGATTCGGGGAGCAGTTCTTC	CASNPLAGFGEQFF
TRBJ1-1	.	TRBD1	TRBV5-4	TGTGCCAGCAGCTCGGACAGGGAAACTGAAGCTTTCTTT	CASSSDRETEAFF
TRBJ1-1	.	.	TRBV27	TGTGCCAGCAGTTTACAAGGGTTTGGCACTGAAGCTTTCTTT	CASSLQGFGTEAFF
TRBJ1-2	.	.	TRBV28	TGTGCCAGCAGTACCTCCAGTGTGGGCACTTTGGAGGGCTACACCTTC	CASSTSSVGTLEGYTF
TRBJ2-1	.	.	TRBV11-2	TGTGCCAGCAGCTCGACGAAGGGGAATGAGCAGTTCTTC	CASSSTKGNEQFF
TRBJ1-5	once	TRBD1	TRBV5-8	TGTGCCAGCAGCTTGATTGGACAGGGTGGCAAGCCCCAGCATTTT	CASSLIGQGGKPQHF
TRBJ2-7	.	TRBD2	TRBV27	TGTGCCAGCAGTTTATCGGTGCGGGAGGGTTACGAGCAGTACTTC	CASSLSVREGYEQYF
TRBJ2-2	.	.	TRBV5-6	TGTGCCAGCAGCTGGACGGGGGACACCGGGGAGCTGTTTTTT	CASSWTGDTGELFF
TRBJ1-5	.	.	TRBV28	TGTGCCAGCAGTTTAACTACCCCCCCAAGGCTGGCCCAGCATTTT	CASSLTTPPRLAQHF
TRBJ2-7	.	.	TRBV6-5	TGTGCCAGCAGCACCTTTGAAACCCGAGGCGAGCAGTACTTC	CASSTFETRGEQYF
TRBJ1-2	.	TRBD1	TRBV4-2	TGTGCCAGCAGCCAAGGGGTTGGGGACAGCTCTTATGGCTACACCTTC	CASSQGVGDSSYGYTF
TRBJ1-5	.	TRBD1	TRBV19	TGTGCCAGTGGGGGGACAGGGACGTATCAGCCCCAGCATTTT	CASGGTGTYQPQHF
TRBJ2-5	.	.	TRBV6-6	TGTGCCAGCAACATCCGGGTCAACCAAGAGACCCAGTACTTC	CASNIRVNQETQYF
TRBJ1-1	.	.	TRBV28	TGTGCCAGCACCTTGAACAGACACACTATGAACACTGAAGCTTTCTTT	CASTLNRHTMNTEAFF
TRBJ2-2	.	.	TRBV7-9	TGTGCCAGCAGCCGGGGACCTTCGGGAACCGGGGAGCTGTTTTTT	CASSRGPSGTGELFF
TRBJ2-7	.	.	TRBV27	TGTGCCAGCAGCCGCGACAGGGAGGCCTACGAGCAGTACTTC	CASSRDREAYEQYF
TRBJ2-7	.	TRBD1	TRBV18	TGTGCCAGCTCACCTCGGACAGGGTTACTAGAGCAGTACTTC	CASSPRTGLLEQYF
TRBJ1-1	once	.	TRBV15	TGTGCCACCAGCAGAGAGCCAGGGGTGGAGACTGAAGCTTTCTTT	CATSREPGVETEAFF
TRBJ1-1	few	TRBD1	TRBV7-9	TGTGCCAGCAGCCTTGACAGGGGCACTGAAGCTTTCTTT	CASSLDRGTEAFF
TRBJ1-5	.	.	TRBV6-6	TGTGCCAGCAAGGGCAGGTCAGGTCAGCCCCAGCATTTT	CASKGRSGQPQHF
TRBJ2-3	.	.	TRBV10-3	TGTGCCATCAGTGAGTCGATGGAAGATACGCAGTATTTT	CAISESMEDTQYF
TRBJ1-2	.	.	TRBV2	TGTGCCAGCGGGCGGGGCGGAGATGGCTACACCTTC	CASGRGGDGYTF
TRBJ1-2	.	TRBD1	TRBV5-1	TGCGCCAGCAGCTCACAGGGGGACTATGGCTACACCTTC	CASSSQGDYGYTF
TRBJ2-7	.	TRBD1	TRBV30	TGTGCCTGGAGTGTAGGGGGCCACTACGAGCAGTACTTC	CAWSVGGHYEQYF